This TCR beta chain was retrieved from a study of OX40 agonist ivuxolimab in advanced cancers. About the study as a whole: Ivuxolimab was an agonistic, fully human IgG2 monoclonal antibody directed against OX40 (CD134), a costimulatory receptor. The purpose of peripheral TCRbeta sequencing was to test whether ivuxolimab changed TCR sequence diversity and led to clonal T-cell expansion. Patients were allowed to have had prior anti-PD-1, anti-PD-L1 or anti-CTLA-4 therapy, and around two fifths of the dose-escalation patients had been treated with checkpoint inhibitors. Partial responses occurred in three dose-escalation patients, of whom one had hepatocellular carcinoma and two had cutaneous melanoma. Among the 50 to 55 dose-escalation patients, around 20 had hepatocellular carcinoma, 15 or so melanoma, 9 renal cell carcinoma and 9 head and neck cancer. The paper reports the monotherapy dose-escalation portion (N of about 54 patients) of the phase I ivuxolimab trial. Intravenous ivuxolimab was administered to patients every 2 weeks at six dose levels: 0.01, 0.1, 0.3, 1.5, 3 and 10 mg/kg. A male proportion of around 81% and a mean age of approximately 58 years, ranging from 23 to 79, were recorded for the dose-escalation cohort. Summary of the overall study and its limitations: Antigen specificity was not determined for the clonally expanded peripheral T cells. At doses of 0.1 to 3.0 mg/kg, clonal expansion of both CD4+ and CD8+ blood T cells was observed from baseline to week 6. Low levels of normalized T-cell clonal expansion were also seen in some patients who did not respond. After ivuxolimab, more expanded clones were found on average in CD8+ T cells than in CD4+ T cells. In partial responders in the 0.1-3.0 mg/kg groups, normalized peripheral clonal expansion was found to be among the lowest, especially among CD8+ T cells.

For this clone: What this receptor recognizes is not known. Per-base quality was not reported, and no clone a single base away is much larger than it.

Patients with autoimmune disease history or receiving systemic immunosuppression were excluded from the trial. Peripheral blood for TCR sequencing was collected from all dose cohorts at baseline, on cycle 4 day 1, and on cycle 7 day 1. The samples were drawn from a first-in-human, open-label, multicenter phase I dose-escalation trial of ivuxolimab. The trial enrolled adults with locally advanced or metastatic head and neck squamous cell, hepatocellular, melanoma or renal cell carcinoma. Before TCR sequencing, CD4+ and CD8+ T cells were separately sorted from peripheral blood. Trimming costs V 1 base and J 4 bases, and their ends lie 13 bases apart. The CDR3 contains 16 residues, cysteine and phenylalanine counted. The only DNA kept is the CDR3, 48 bases in frame from the first base. The germline V gene provides CDR1 KGHSH and CDR2 LQKENI. Genomic DNA was extracted from sorted cells for sequencing of the TCRbeta CDR3 region. The immunoSEQ Assay was used to sequence the TCRbeta CDR3 regions. TCRdb's version of the immuneACCESS table is confined to in-frame rearrangements and falls short of the full clone set. An unresolved V gene accounts for under half of the shortfall where checked; the remainder is of unknown origin. Counted in this sample were around 35,000 clones; approximately 78% of them appeared once. 22% of the sample lies in the top ten.

The receptor comes from an adult with an advanced solid tumor such as melanoma, head and neck, liver or kidney cancer. This material consisted of CD4+ or CD8+ T cells sorted from blood, taken in a trial of the OX40 agonist ivuxolimab. The chain is made from TRBV18 and TRBJ2-2; matching of 5 bases hints at TRBD1 as the D gene. The sequenced DNA is TGTGCCAGCTCACCACTTATGGGGCCGACCACCGGGGAGCTGTTTTTT. Its product reads: CASSPLMGPTTGELFF.